The 21 T cell receptor beta chains in this list originate from one sample, sequenced in a study of CD8 T cells in ankylosing spondylitis (dated by TCRdb to the late 2010s). Library generation was performed with 5' RACE. The sequencer listed for this sample is Illumina HiSeq 2500. In-frame beta chains were kept once TCRdb had trimmed the public reads at Q25 with fastp and called clones with MiXCR. Each entry merges the rows of one CDR3 protein and shows their most common DNA and genes. The sample table shows roughly 30,000 distinct CDR3 sequences, and more than 30% are seen once. The top ten clonotypes cover over 40% of the sample. The sequencing sample was made of synovial fluid, either unsorted or a sorted T cell fraction (not recorded which). These receptors were collected from a male donor with ankylosing spondylitis.

The V call is TRBV3-1, the J call TRBJ2-1; D gene ambiguous. The germline V and J ends were trimmed by 1 base and 10 bases, with 11 bases remaining between them. Germline V lookup: CDR1 LGHDT, CDR2 YNNKEL (reference sequence). This CDR3 region has 13 residues. The CDR3 DNA sequence: TGTGCCAGCAGCCAAGGGGTCGGGTACGAGCAGTTCTTC. This translates into CASSQGVGYEQFF.

This chain joins TRBV4-2 and TRBJ1-4, with TRBD1 matching 7 bases. The CDR3 is 16 residues long. Germline V lookup: CDR1 LGHNA, CDR2 YNFKEQ. With 6 bases clipped from V and 0 bases from J, the junction kept 7 bases outside the gene matches. The CDR3 DNA sequence: TGTGCCAGCAGGGGACAGATTCACGCAACTAATGAAAAACTGTTTTTT. It translates to CASRGQIHATNEKLFF.

This clonotype was detected a few times. V usage is TRBV10-1 and J usage is TRBJ2-7, with 8 bases matching TRBD1. CDR1 and CDR2 from the germline V gene are WNHNN and SYGVQD (reference sequence). The CDR3 consists of 17 residues. J gave up 3 bases and V 1 base, and 11 bases lay outside the gene matches. Here the CDR3 DNA reads TGCGCCAGCAGTGAGTTACAACGGGACAGGAACTACTACGAGCAGTACGTC. This sequence encodes CASSELQRDRNYYEQYV.

The V and J genes are TRBV5-6 and TRBJ1-5; D is uncertain. Germline assignment: CDR1 SGHDT and CDR2 YYEEEE. V dropped 1 base and J dropped 4 bases, with 9 bases sitting between them. This CDR3 has 14 residues. CDR3 amino acids: CASSLHSLNQPQHF. In DNA, the CDR3 is TGTGCCAGCAGCTTGCACAGCTTGAATCAGCCCCAGCATTTT. The whole variable domain, filled in from reference TRBV5-6 and TRBJ1-5, reads DAGVTQSPTHLIKTRGQQVTLRCSPKSGHDTVSWYQQALGQGPQFIFQYYEEEERQRGNFPDRFSGHQFPNYSSELNVNALLLGDSALYLCASSLHSLNQPQHFGDGTRLSIL.

This clonotype occurred many times. The chain recombines TRBV20-1 with TRBJ2-7, with D unclear. Per germline, CDR1 DFQATT and CDR2 SNEGSKA (reference sequence). The CDR3 spans 13 residues. With 2 bases removed from V and 2 bases from J, the gap between germline ends came to 10 bases. The CDR3 protein is CSARMAEPYEQYF. For the CDR3, the DNA is TGCAGTGCTAGAATGGCGGAGCCCTACGAGCAGTACTTC.

This clonotype was detected only a few times. This chain uses TRBV7-2 with TRBJ2-1, with 9 bases identical to TRBD2. V shed 2 bases, J shed 2 bases, and the junction held 4 bases outside the gene matches. There are 16 residues in the CDR3. Germline V gene lookup returns CDR1 SGHTA and CDR2 FQGNSA. CDR3 region: CASSLMAGGTYNEQFF. CDR3 coding DNA: TGTGCCAGCAGCTTAATGGCGGGAGGGACCTACAATGAGCAGTTCTTC.

This clonotype was counted between two and nine times. The chain uses TRBV7-6 and TRBJ2-7, with 12 bases matching TRBD2. The CDR3 extends over 16 amino acids. Germline trimming cut 0 bases from V and 4 bases from J; bases unmatched to any gene: 4. The germline CDR1 and CDR2 sequences are SGHVS and FNYEAQ. CDR3 nucleotide sequence: TGTGCCAGCAGCTTAGCAAGTGGACTAGCGGGATACGAGCAGTACTTC. Encoded protein: CASSLASGLAGYEQYF.

The chain uses TRBV30 and TRBJ1-5; 7 bases fit TRBD1. CDR3 size: 15 residues. Looked up from germline, CDR1 is GTSNPN and CDR2 is SVGIG (reference sequence). Losses at the gene ends were 0 bases for V and 3 bases for J; bases not matched to a gene: 5. The DNA for the CDR3 is TGTGCCTGGAGTGTCCGGGACAGTCTCAATCAGCCCCAGCATTTT. Residues: CAWSVRDSLNQPQHF.

V and J are TRBV5-6 and TRBJ2-7; possibly TRBD2 for D (5 bases). V was pared by 3 bases and J by 4 bases, with 11 bases between. This CDR3 contains 13 residues. Germline lookup yields CDR1 SGHDT and CDR2 YYEEEE. CDR3 sequence (DNA): TGTGCCAGCAGCTCACTAGGTCCTTACGAGCAGTACTTC. It specifies CASSSLGPYEQYF.

The rearrangement links TRBV7-9 to TRBJ2-5; a possible D gene is TRBD1 (5 bases). The germline CDR1 and CDR2 sequences are SEHNR and FQNEAQ (reference sequence). The CDR3 covers 12 residues. V lost 6 bases and J 1 base, leaving 6 bases between the germline ends. The CDR3 nucleotides are TGTGCCAGCAGGGACATCCAAGAGACCCAGTACTTC. It specifies CASRDIQETQYF.

A note on this clonotype: The limits of the CDR3 on the DNA are not certain, so only TCRdb's listed CDR3 is given. The rearrangement joins TRBV8-2 to TRBJ2-1; the table names TRBD1, a call not compared with the DNA. TRBV8-2 has pseudogene status. Ends included, the CDR3 has 13 residues. The CDR3 spells CGSSWGVGNEQFF.

This chain links TRBV2 with TRBJ2-7; no firm D call. Germline V CDR1 and CDR2: SNHLY, FYNNEI. The CDR3 extends over 14 amino acids. Trimming removed 2 bases at V and 5 bases at J, with 13 bases between. CDR3 region: CASSETTDFDEQYF. The CDR3 bases are TGTGCCAGCAGTGAAACCACTGACTTCGACGAGCAGTACTTC.

The V gene is TRBV5-6, the J gene TRBJ2-3; D call uncertain. V was shortened by 6 bases and J by 1 base, with 15 bases between the two germline ends. The CDR3 covers 15 residues. Germline V gene sequence: CDR1 SGHDT, CDR2 YYEEEE. The CDR3 reads CASTAIFDGTDTQYF. CDR3 nucleotides: TGTGCCAGCACCGCCATTTTCGATGGCACAGATACGCAGTATTTT.

This clonotype has a count of ten or more. V usage is TRBV11-2 and J usage is TRBJ1-1; no clear D. CDR1 is SGHAT, CDR2 FQNNGV, per germline. The V gene lost 5 bases and the J gene lost 0 bases, with 7 bases spanning the gap. The CDR3 length is 13 residues. This chain's CDR3 is CASSPIVNTEAFF. The CDR3 DNA follows: TGTGCCAGCAGCCCGATTGTGAACACTGAAGCTTTCTTT.

The chain couples TRBV10-2 to TRBJ2-3; TRBD2 might be the D (6 bases). The germline CDR1 and CDR2 sequences are WSHSY and SAAADI. Trimming took 5 bases from V and 3 from J, leaving 9 bases between them. This CDR3 region has 13 residues. The CDR3 region has the DNA TGCGCCAGCAGTTTGCGGGAAACAGATACGCAGTATTTT. Its protein is CASSLRETDTQYF.

V gene TRBV7-7 combines with J gene TRBJ2-2; 10 nucleotides agree with TRBD1. The CDR3 extends over 15 amino acids. V lost 1 base to trimming and J lost 6 bases; unmatched junction nucleotides: 2. Germline lookup yields CDR1 SSHAT and CDR2 FNYEAQ (reference sequence). DNA of the CDR3: TGTGCCAGCAGCTTAGACGACAGGGGGCCCGGGGAGCTGTTTTTT. Translation: CASSLDDRGPGELFF.

This sequence joins TRBV20-1 and TRBJ2-1, with 15 bases lining up with TRBD2. The J segment lost 9 bases and the V segment lost 5 bases, leaving 2 bases of the junction unmatched. The CDR3 is 13 amino acids. The germline V gene encodes CDR1 DFQATT and CDR2 SNEGSKA (reference sequence). The chain's CDR3 is CSAWGLAGGEQFF. As DNA, the CDR3 is TGCAGTGCTTGGGGACTAGCGGGAGGTGAGCAGTTCTTC.

This clonotype was seen repeatedly, ten times or more. The chain uses TRBV29-1 and TRBJ2-3; perhaps TRBD2 as D (6 bases). In germline, CDR1 is SQVTM, CDR2 ANQGSEA. Trimming shortened V by 0 bases and J by 6 bases, and 16 bases separated the two germline ends. This CDR3 region has 15 residues. The CDR3 loop reads CSVEDRGSTSDTQYF. Written as DNA, the CDR3 is TGCAGCGTTGAAGATCGGGGGAGTACATCCGATACGCAGTATTTT.

The chain combines TRBV6-2 or TRBV6-3 with TRBJ2-2; 9 nucleotides match TRBD2. This CDR3 is built from 17 residues. V trimming: 7 bases; J trimming: 1 base; junction bases outside the gene matches: 10. Per the germline V gene, CDR1 is MNHEY and CDR2 is SVGEGT. The CDR3 coding sequence is TGTGCCAGCAACCAGCGGGAGGAATACCAGAACACCGGGGAGCTGTTTTTT. Its translation is CASNQREEYQNTGELFF.

This chain joins TRBV11-2 and TRBJ2-7; 7 bases are a match to TRBD2. Germline loops: CDR1 SGHAT, CDR2 FQNNGV. V trimming: 5 bases; J trimming: 0 bases; junction bases outside the gene matches: 10. There are 16 residues in the CDR3. The CDR3 region has the DNA TGTGCCAGCAGCCCTTCATCTAAGCGGGGCTCCTACGAGCAGTACTTC. It is translated as CASSPSSKRGSYEQYF.

This clonotype was counted many times. V usage is TRBV7-9 and J usage is TRBJ2-5; D not resolved. The CDR3 is 14 amino acids. Germline V gene sequence: CDR1 SEHNR, CDR2 FQNEAQ (reference sequence). The ends were cut back, 6 bases at V and 2 bases at J, with 13 bases in the middle. The CDR3 DNA sequence: TGTGCCAGCAGTCCCCTAGGCCGACAAGAGACCCAGTACTTC. Amino acid sequence: CASSPLGRQETQYF. The full variable domain, its missing parts supplied by reference TRBV7-9 and TRBJ2-5, is DTGVSQNPRHKITKRGQNVTFRCDPISEHNRLYWYRQTLGQGPEFLTYFQNEAQLEKSRLLSDRFSAERPKGSFSTLEIQRTEQGDSAMYLCASSPLGRQETQYFGPGTRLLVL.